The entry that follows covers one T cell receptor (beta chain) sequence. Original processing notes: Quantification of nucleated cells was approximated via reference gene primer amplification. Sequenced by immunoSEQ multiplex PCR; TCRdb stores in-frame clones only, minus some. That table furnishes V, J and clone size, whereas the DNA furnished D and trimming. The sample lists a few hundred thousand clones, roughly nine tenths occurring once. Trimming took 1 base from V and 0 from J, leaving 7 bases between them. This CDR3 region has 15 residues. From germline, CDR1 is SNHLY and CDR2 FYNNEI. The data are from a study of blood T cell repertoires in COVID-19. Before they entered the study, exposed participants had met a COVID-19 case within 2 weeks.

Sequencing was carried out using PBMCs or T cells enriched from blood (not recorded which). The sequence was obtained from a woman between 40 and 50 years old who had been exposed to COVID-19. This rearrangement joins TRBV2 to TRBJ1-3; D is unresolved. This CDR3 is CASSEVLFSGNTIYF. Written as DNA, the CDR3 is TGTGCCAGCAGTGAAGTACTGTTCTCTGGAAACACCATATATTTT. Filled out from reference TRBV2 and TRBJ1-3, the complete variable domain reads EPEVTQTPSHQVTQMGQEVILRCVPISNHLYFYWYRQILGQKVEFLVSFYNNEISEKSEIFDDQFSVERPDGSNFTLKIRSTKLEDSAMYFCASSEVLFSGNTIYFGEGSWLTVV.